The 26 T cell receptor beta chains reported below all come from one sample, sequenced in a study of shared clonotypes between healthy human individuals. Generated by immunoSEQ multiplex PCR, the TCRdb table keeps only in-frame clones and is missing some. Of about 2.4 million clones in the sample, more than 90% were seen once. Sample: naive CD4+ T cells sorted from blood. The subset denotes: CD45RA+ positively selected. These receptors all stem from a man between 18 and 29 years old in good health.

Worth noting for this clone: The junction and the germline gene differ at one end; a read error may be behind it. The gene calls are TRBV13 and TRBJ1-2; 9 bases map to TRBD1. Germline-derived CDR1 and CDR2 are PRHDT and FYEKMQ (reference sequence). The CDR3 loop spans 12 amino acids. The CDR3 loop reads CASSIRDREAVF. The CDR3 DNA is TGTGCCAGCAGCATCCGGGACAGGGAAGCCGTCTTC.

V is TRBV29-1 and J is TRBJ2-5, with D perhaps matching TRBD1 or TRBD2 (5 bases each). Between the trimmed V and J ends, which lost 6 bases and 0 bases, there was a span of 17 bases. The CDR3 spans 15 residues. Germline V lookup: CDR1 SQVTM, CDR2 ANQGSEA. The CDR3 region is CSVPGTSWYQETQYF. The CDR3 DNA sequence: TGCAGCGTCCCAGGGACGTCCTGGTACCAAGAGACCCAGTACTTC.

The V and J genes are TRBV2 and TRBJ1-5; 9 nucleotides line up with TRBD1. V lost 8 bases and J lost 3; bases outside the gene matches: 8. The germline CDR1 and CDR2 sequences are SNHLY and FYNNEI. The CDR3 length is 15 residues. CDR3: CASQRTGADNQPQHF. The CDR3 DNA follows: TGTGCCAGCCAACGGACAGGGGCTGACAATCAGCCCCAGCATTTT.

The chain couples TRBV5-6 to TRBJ2-5; 7 nucleotides align to TRBD2. The CDR3 length is 14 residues. V lost 0 bases, J lost 4 bases, and 3 bases stayed unmatched. The germline V gene has CDR1 SGHDT and CDR2 YYEEEE. The chain's CDR3 is CASSLGAGLETQYF. CDR3 coding DNA: TGTGCCAGCAGCTTGGGAGCGGGGTTAGAGACCCAGTACTTC. The whole variable domain, filled in from reference TRBV5-6 and TRBJ2-5, reads DAGVTQSPTHLIKTRGQQVTLRCSPKSGHDTVSWYQQALGQGPQFIFQYYEEEERQRGNFPDRFSGHQFPNYSSELNVNALLLGDSALYLCASSLGAGLETQYFGPGTRLLVL.

The rearrangement joins TRBV7-9 to TRBJ2-3; weak D call: TRBD2 (6 bases). V shed 5 bases and J shed 1 base, with 19 bases lying between them. CDR3 length equals 17 residues. The germline gives CDR1 SEHNR, CDR2 FQNEAQ (reference sequence). Written as DNA, the CDR3 is TGTGCCAGCAGCCCCGGGTTCGTCGGGGGAGGCACAGATACGCAGTATTTT. Translation: CASSPGFVGGGTDTQYF.

This clone was observed once. One junction end disagrees with the germline gene, perhaps due to a read error. The gene calls are TRBV2 and TRBJ1-1; D not certain. Germline V gene sequence: CDR1 SNHLY, CDR2 FYNNEI. CDR3 length: 12 residues. The CDR3 region is CASNEGRTEAFF. CDR3 bases: TGTGCCAGCAATGAAGGGCGCACTGAAGCTTTCTTT.

This clone was seen a handful of times. The J gene is TRBJ1-5, the V gene TRBV7-9; 9 bases fit TRBD1. The V and J ends lost 5 bases and 6 bases, in that order; junction bases with no gene match: 11. Germline V gene data show CDR1 as SEHNR and CDR2 as FQNEAQ (reference sequence). This CDR3 comprises 16 residues. In DNA form, the CDR3 reads TGTGCCAGCAGCCCCTCCGGGACAGGGTTCTTTCAGCCCCAGCATTTT. Its protein is CASSPSGTGFFQPQHF.

In the case of this clone: This CDR3 is also generated by other DNA sequences in the sample. This sequence joins TRBV5-1 and TRBJ2-7, with 8 bases lining up with TRBD2. Trimming took 2 bases from V and 2 from J; bases not matched to a gene: 6. CDR1 is SGHRS, CDR2 YFSETQ, per germline. The length of the CDR3 is 15 residues. The CDR3 coding sequence is TGCGCCAGCAGCTTAGTCGCGGGGGGCGCCTACGAGCAGTACTTC. It yields the protein CASSLVAGGAYEQYF.

The V gene is TRBV10-2, the J gene TRBJ1-1; no reliable D call. CDR1 WSHSY and CDR2 SAAADI come from the germline V gene. The CDR3 runs 13 residues. V lost 7 bases, J lost 1 base, and 10 bases lay in between. The CDR3: CASTRTGNTEAFF. CDR3 in DNA: TGCGCCAGCACCCGGACGGGGAACACTGAAGCTTTCTTT.

The rearrangement joins TRBV28 to TRBJ1-5; D unclear. Germline CDR1 and CDR2: MDHEN and SYDVKM. Trimming stripped 2 bases from V and 3 bases from J, with 14 bases between. The CDR3 totals 16 residues. CDR3 protein: CASSLRVRLTNQPQHF. CDR3 DNA: TGTGCCAGCAGTTTAAGGGTCAGGCTGACCAATCAGCCCCAGCATTTT.

Only one count was recorded for this clone. The J gene is TRBJ1-4, the V gene TRBV28; weak D call: TRBD1 (6 bases). The V end was cut by 2 bases, the J end by 7 bases, with 20 bases between. The CDR3 has 17 residues. The V gene's germline CDR1 is MDHEN and CDR2 SYDVKM. The CDR3 bases are TGTGCCAGCAGTTTACGGGGCCGGTTAGGGGGTGTTGAAAAACTGTTTTTT. Translating gives CASSLRGRLGGVEKLFF.

The V and J genes are TRBV9 and TRBJ2-1; perhaps TRBD2 as D (5 bases). Germline assignment: CDR1 SGDLS and CDR2 YYNGEE. This CDR3 comprises 15 residues. V lost 3 bases, J lost 4 bases, and 14 bases lay in between. The CDR3 bases are TGTGCCAGCAGCGCGGGGTCTTTACATTACAATGAGCAGTTCTTC. Amino acids: CASSAGSLHYNEQFF.

The DNA of the CDR3 is TGTGCCAGTAGTTCTCGGGGACTATACGAGCAGTACTTC. It specifies CASSSRGLYEQYF. J is TRBJ2-7 and V is TRBV19, with TRBD2 matching over 7 bases. V trimming: 5 bases; J trimming: 4 bases; junction bases outside the gene matches: 5. The CDR3 length is 13 residues. CDR1 is LNHDA, CDR2 SQIVND, per germline (reference sequence). Complete variable domain (other parts from reference TRBV19 and TRBJ2-7): DGGITQSPKYLFRKEGQNVTLSCEQNLNHDAMYWYRQDPGQGLRLIYYSQIVNDFQKGDIAEGYSVSREKKESFPLTVTSAQKNPTAFYLCASSSRGLYEQYFGPGTRLTVT.

J is TRBJ1-5 and V is TRBV5-1, with TRBD1 matching over 10 bases. This CDR3 is built from 16 residues. Germline CDR1 is SGHRS and CDR2 is YFSETQ. J lost 6 bases, V lost 0 bases, and 6 bases had no gene match. CDR3 sequence (DNA): TGCGCCAGCAGCTTGGGACCCGGGACAGGGGTTCAGCCCCAGCATTTT. Translation: CASSLGPGTGVQPQHF.

The J gene is TRBJ2-5, the V gene TRBV9; 9 bases agree with TRBD1. J lost 2 bases, V lost 4 bases, and 9 bases had no gene match. CDR3 size: 16 residues. Germline CDR1 reads SGDLS; CDR2 reads YYNGEE. CDR3 nucleotide sequence: TGTGCCAGCAGCCTGGGGACAGGGAAGGGGCAAGAGACCCAGTACTTC. Its translation: CASSLGTGKGQETQYF. Filled out from reference TRBV9 and TRBJ2-5, the complete variable domain reads DSGVTQTPKHLITATGQRVTLRCSPRSGDLSVYWYQQSLDQGLQFLIQYYNGEERAKGNILERFSAQQFPDLHSELNLSSLELGDSALYFCASSLGTGKGQETQYFGPGTRLLVL.

The table lists this clone with a count of one. Other nucleotide sequences in the sample specify the same CDR3. The rearrangement joins TRBV28 to TRBJ1-3; possible D gene TRBD1, 6 bases. The CDR3 has 14 residues. V was cut by 3 bases and J by 2 bases, with 8 bases left in between. The germline V gene has CDR1 MDHEN and CDR2 SYDVKM. In nucleotides, the CDR3 is TGTGCCAGCAGTTTTAGGGGGACTGGAAACACCATATATTTT. Encoded protein: CASSFRGTGNTIYF.

In DNA form, the CDR3 reads TGTGCCAGCAGTGCGGGGCAATGGGAGACCCAGTACTTC. This encodes CASSAGQWETQYF. V and J are TRBV2 and TRBJ2-5, with D perhaps TRBD1 or TRBD2 (5 bases each). This CDR3 has 13 amino acids. The V gene's germline CDR1 is SNHLY and CDR2 FYNNEI. Trimming pared 4 bases from V and 5 bases from J, leaving 11 bases between.

The genes are TRBV28 and TRBJ2-5, with no clear D. V lost 3 bases and J 5 bases, leaving 13 bases between the germline ends. This CDR3 region has 14 residues. Germline CDR1 and CDR2: MDHEN and SYDVKM. The CDR3 nucleotides read TGTGCCAGCAGTTTTTTCGCGGCCCGGGAGACCCAGTACTTC. Translating it yields CASSFFAARETQYF.

V gene TRBV18 combines with J gene TRBJ2-1, with TRBD1 identical over 8 bases. The germline V gene has CDR1 KGHSH and CDR2 LQKENI. J gave up 3 bases and V 2 bases, and 3 bases lay outside the gene matches. The CDR3 extends over 15 amino acids. The CDR3 DNA sequence: TGTGCCAGCTCACCAGGGACAGGCCTCTACAATGAGCAGTTCTTC. It specifies CASSPGTGLYNEQFF.

The J gene is TRBJ2-1, the V gene TRBV2; TRBD2 aligns across 10 bases. The germline V gene encodes CDR1 SNHLY and CDR2 FYNNEI. Germline trimming cut 6 bases from V and 0 bases from J; bases unmatched to any gene: 5. This CDR3 has 16 amino acids. The CDR3 region is CASRGTSASSYNEQFF. For the CDR3, the DNA is TGTGCCAGCAGGGGGACTAGCGCGAGCTCCTACAATGAGCAGTTCTTC.

The V call is TRBV18, the J call TRBJ2-5, with a possible D match to TRBD1 (7 bases). Trimming removed 1 base at V and 4 bases at J, with 13 bases between. The germline gives CDR1 KGHSH, CDR2 LQKENI. The CDR3 loop spans 15 amino acids. The CDR3 DNA is TGTGCCAGCTCACCACAGGCAGGGGGAGGAGAGACCCAGTACTTC. Translated, it gives CASSPQAGGGETQYF.

The chain carries TRBV4-3 and TRBJ2-7; D ambiguous. The germline V gene encodes CDR1 LGHNA and CDR2 YSLEER. V was shortened by 7 bases and J by 7 bases, with 5 bases between the two germline ends. The CDR3 contains 9 residues. DNA of the CDR3: TGCGCCAGCAAAAAGGAGCAGTACTTC. This translates into CASKKEQYF.

The rearrangement links TRBV6-1 to TRBJ2-7, with D tentatively TRBD2 (6 bases). The CDR3 is 12 amino acids. The V and J ends lost 6 bases and 1 base respectively, with 7 bases between them. Germline CDR1 and CDR2: MNHNS and SASEGT. The CDR3 region is CASREGSYEQYF. The DNA for the CDR3 is TGTGCCAGCAGGGAGGGTTCCTACGAGCAGTACTTC.

The chain recombines TRBV5-1 with TRBJ2-1; TRBD2 aligns across 8 bases. The CDR3 loop spans 19 amino acids. Germline CDR1 SGHRS, CDR2 YFSETQ. J was trimmed by 4 bases and V by 3 bases; bases with no gene match: 18. The CDR3, as DNA: TGCGCCAGCAGCTGGCCTGTCGGGGGAGCGGGGGAACTGTACAATGAGCAGTTCTTC. Translation: CASSWPVGGAGELYNEQFF.

The V call is TRBV28, the J call TRBJ1-2, with a possible D match to TRBD1 (5 bases). The CDR3 extends over 13 amino acids. Germline V gene sequence: CDR1 MDHEN, CDR2 SYDVKM. The V and J ends lost 2 bases and 6 bases respectively, with 10 bases between them. In DNA, the CDR3 is TGTGCCAGCAGTTTAAACCAGGGCCATGGCTACACCTTC. Its protein is CASSLNQGHGYTF.

The table lists this clone with a count of one. The chain has TRBV6-5 and TRBJ2-1; maybe TRBD2 (6 bases). Per germline, CDR1 MNHEY and CDR2 SVGAGI. The V and J ends lost 6 bases and 15 bases respectively, with 18 bases between them. This CDR3 has 12 amino acids. The CDR3 coding sequence is TGTGCCAGCAGGACAACATCGGGACTGGGGTTCTTC. Translation gives CASRTTSGLGFF.